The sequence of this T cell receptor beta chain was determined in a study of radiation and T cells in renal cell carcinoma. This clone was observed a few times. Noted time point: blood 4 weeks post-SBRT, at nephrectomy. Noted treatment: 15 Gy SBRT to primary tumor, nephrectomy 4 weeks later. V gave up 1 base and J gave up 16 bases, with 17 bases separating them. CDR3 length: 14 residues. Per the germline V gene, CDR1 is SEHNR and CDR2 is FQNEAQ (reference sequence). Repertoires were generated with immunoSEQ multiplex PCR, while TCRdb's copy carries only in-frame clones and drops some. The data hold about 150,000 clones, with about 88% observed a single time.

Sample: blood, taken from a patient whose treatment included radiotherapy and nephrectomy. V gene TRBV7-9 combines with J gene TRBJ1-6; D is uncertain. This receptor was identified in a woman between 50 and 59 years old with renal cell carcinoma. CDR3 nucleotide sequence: TGTGCCAGCAGCTTAGGCGGAGAGGCGGTTTCGCTCCACTTT. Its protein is CASSLGGEAVSLHF.